The 13 T cell receptor beta chains below all came from one sample that was sequenced in a study of T cells after posttransplantation cyclophosphamide. Generated by immunoSEQ multiplex PCR, the TCRdb table keeps only in-frame clones and is missing some. The top ten clones hold over 7.5% of a sample with 18,000 or so clones, 75% to 90% of them seen once. What was sequenced was memory CD4+ T cells sorted from blood. These receptors all come from a man under 40 in good health and a related stem cell transplant donor.

CDR3 sequence: CASSLGHYRYTQYF. The CDR3 coding sequence is TGTGCCAGCAGCTTGGGACATTACAGATATACGCAGTATTTT. This chain uses TRBV12-1 with TRBJ2-3; TRBD1 is taken as the D call from the table, unchecked against the DNA. TRBV12-1 is marked as a pseudogene. The CDR3 contains 14 residues.

The chain is built from TRBV28 and TRBJ1-2, with TRBD1 as a possible D gene (5 bases). CDR1 and CDR2 from the germline V gene are MDHEN and SYDVKM. This CDR3 spans 14 amino acids. The germline V and J ends were trimmed by 8 bases and 0 bases, with 13 bases remaining between them. CDR3 sequence (DNA): TGTGCCAGCCGACGGGGGATAGCTAACTATGGCTACACCTTC. This gives the protein CASRRGIANYGYTF.

This chain links TRBV4-2 with TRBJ1-1; 9 nucleotides match TRBD1. V was clipped by 4 bases and J by 1 base; unmatched bases: 7. The CDR3 extends over 16 amino acids. Germline lookup yields CDR1 LGHNA and CDR2 YNFKEQ. This CDR3 reads CASSPGQGDANTEAFF. As DNA, the CDR3 is TGTGCCAGCAGCCCGGGACAGGGCGACGCGAACACTGAAGCTTTCTTT.

The chain joins TRBV2 to TRBJ2-3, with D perhaps TRBD2 (6 bases). Per the germline V gene, CDR1 is SNHLY and CDR2 is FYNNEI. The ends were cut back, 8 bases at V and 2 bases at J, with 11 bases in the middle. This CDR3 has 13 amino acids. For the CDR3, the DNA is TGTGCCAGCGGACGGGAGATCACAGATACGCAGTATTTT. This sequence encodes CASGREITDTQYF. The full variable domain, completed using reference TRBV2 and TRBJ2-3, is EPEVTQTPSHQVTQMGQEVILRCVPISNHLYFYWYRQILGQKVEFLVSFYNNEISEKSEIFDDQFSVERPDGSNFTLKIRSTKLEDSAMYFCASGREITDTQYFGPGTRLTVL.

This clone was recorded a few times. The V and J genes are TRBV11-3 and TRBJ2-3, with 7 bases matching TRBD2. With V trimmed by 5 bases and J by 3 bases, 5 bases remained unmatched. CDR1 SGHNT and CDR2 YENEEA come from the germline V gene. This CDR3 has 14 residues. CDR3: CASSDGLETDTQYF. The CDR3 DNA reads as TGTGCCAGCAGCGACGGACTAGAAACAGATACGCAGTATTTT.

The chain employs TRBV6-5 and TRBJ1-4; 8 positions match TRBD1. CDR1 and CDR2 (germline): MNHEY, SVGAGI. After removal of 5 bases from V and 7 bases from J, the junction contained 9 bases not matched to a gene. This CDR3 contains 15 residues. The CDR3 region has the DNA TGTGCCAGCAGTCCCTCGGACAGGGAAGGTGAAAAACTGTTTTTT. Translated: CASSPSDREGEKLFF.

This clone was seen a single time. V usage is TRBV5-4 and J usage is TRBJ2-2; TRBD1 aligns across 7 bases. CDR3 length equals 14 residues. Germline assignment: CDR1 SGHNT and CDR2 YYREEE (reference sequence). The trim removed 4 bases at V and 3 bases at J, leaving 3 bases unmatched. The CDR3 DNA is TGTGCCAGCAGCAAAGGGACAGACACCGGGGAGCTGTTTTTT. Translation gives CASSKGTDTGELFF.

This chain joins TRBV4-1 and TRBJ1-2; weak D call: TRBD1 (5 bases). The CDR3 length is 16 residues. Trimming took 2 bases from V and 8 from J, leaving 21 bases between them. Germline V gene sequence: CDR1 MGHRA, CDR2 YSYEKL. This chain's CDR3 is CASSQPGGRGGYGYTF. DNA of the CDR3: TGCGCCAGCAGCCAACCGGGGGGGAGGGGCGGCTACGGCTACACCTTC.

This clone was detected only a few times. The rearrangement joins TRBV7-9 to TRBJ2-4; possibly TRBD2 for D (6 bases). Germline-derived CDR1 and CDR2 are SEHNR and FQNEAQ (reference sequence). V dropped 11 bases and J dropped 2 bases, with 13 bases sitting between them. This CDR3 has 13 amino acids. The DNA for the CDR3 is TGTGCCGCAGGAGGGTCTACCAAAAACATTCAGTACTTC. This encodes CAAGGSTKNIQYF.

This clone was seen a few times. The chain combines TRBV14 with TRBJ2-2; TRBD1 might be the D (5 bases). Germline assignment: CDR1 SGHDN and CDR2 FVKESK. The germline V and J ends were trimmed by 3 bases and 0 bases, with 11 bases remaining between them. The length of the CDR3 is 16 residues. The CDR3: CASSQRDRTNTGELFF. The DNA of the CDR3 is TGTGCCAGCAGCCAGAGAGACAGAACGAACACCGGGGAGCTGTTTTTT. Looking up the rest from reference TRBV14 and TRBJ2-2 gives the full variable domain: EAGVTQFPSHSVIEKGQTVTLRCDPISGHDNLYWYRRVMGKEIKFLLHFVKESKQDESGMPNNRFLAERTGGTYSTLKVQPAELEDSGVYFCASSQRDRTNTGELFFGEGSRLTVL.

This clone occurred once. This chain connects TRBV11-3 to TRBJ1-1, with a possible D match to TRBD1 (5 bases). The germline V gene encodes CDR1 SGHNT and CDR2 YENEEA. V lost 1 base to trimming and J lost 6 bases, with 18 bases between them. The CDR3 runs to 16 residues. CDR3 loop: CASSLAASRAWAEAFF. The CDR3 DNA is TGTGCCAGCAGCTTAGCGGCCAGCAGGGCATGGGCTGAAGCTTTCTTT.

V is TRBV9 and J is TRBJ1-6; D possibly corresponds to TRBD1 (5 bases). The CDR3 sequence is 14 residues long. The V end lost 5 bases, the J end lost 0 bases, and 6 bases lay between the germline ends. CDR1 is SGDLS, CDR2 YYNGEE, per germline. The CDR3 sequence is CASRDSSYNSPLHF. The CDR3 bases are TGTGCCAGCAGAGACAGCTCCTATAATTCACCCCTCCACTTT.

J is TRBJ1-5 and V is TRBV19; D gene ambiguous. The CDR3 runs 13 residues. The V gene's germline CDR1 is LNHDA and CDR2 SQIVND (reference sequence). V lost 5 bases and J 6 bases, leaving 11 bases between the germline ends. The CDR3 bases are TGTGCCAGTAGTCGAGACTCCCGTCAGCCCCAGCATTTT. Its translation: CASSRDSRQPQHF.